This TCR beta chain was captured by sequencing in a study of technical replicates of blood from a few donors. Assay: immunoSEQ multiplex PCR; the TCRdb copy retains only in-frame clones and omits some. Among around 56,000 clones listed, nearly 95% were seen once. This receptor was taken from a human donor in good health. Some clones in this sample may be carry-over from other donors' samples. Sequencing was carried out using PBMCs.

For the CDR3, the DNA is TGTGCCAGCAGCCCGGAGACAGGGTCAAAGAAGACCCAGTACTTC. Protein product: CASSPETGSKKTQYF. J is TRBJ2-5 and V is TRBV7-8, with TRBD1 identical over 7 bases. The CDR3 extends over 15 amino acids. From germline, CDR1 is SGHVS and CDR2 FQNEAQ. Losses at the gene ends were 5 bases for V and 6 bases for J; bases not matched to a gene: 12.